The clone carrying this T cell receptor beta chain was seen repeatedly, ten times or more. Antigen unknown. This sample was included in a study of T-cell reconstitution after alpha-beta-depleted transplantation in children. This sample's TCRbeta library carried unique molecular identifier barcodes. TCRdb re-derived calls from the PCR reads in MiXCR, one entry per CDR3 protein. The repertoire holds over 200,000 distinct CDR3 sequences, about a tenth seen once, with roughly 28% in the top ten. Broader study findings: There were some patients whose high TCRbeta diversity at day 60 came from surviving recipient T cells and thymic progenitors. Reported findings indicate that, about two months after transplant, alpha-beta T cells came from several hundred expanded clones, which were derived from non-depleted graft cells. T-cell counts and diversity at one year following transplant were attributed mainly to newly produced T cells.

Trimming pared 7 bases from V and 3 bases from J, leaving 20 bases between. Looked up from germline, CDR1 is SQVTM and CDR2 is ANQGSEA. The CDR3 sequence is 15 residues long. This rearrangement joins TRBV29-1 to TRBJ2-3; D possibly matches TRBD1 or TRBD2 (5 bases each). This sequence originates from a child younger than two with acute myeloid leukemia, due to receive a stem cell transplant. This sample comprised PBMCs, obtained before TCRalphabeta/CD19-depleted stem cell transplant. The CDR3 sequence: CSANRGGVGTDTQYF. CDR3 nucleotides: TGCAGCGCGAATCGTGGGGGAGTTGGGACAGATACGCAGTATTTT.